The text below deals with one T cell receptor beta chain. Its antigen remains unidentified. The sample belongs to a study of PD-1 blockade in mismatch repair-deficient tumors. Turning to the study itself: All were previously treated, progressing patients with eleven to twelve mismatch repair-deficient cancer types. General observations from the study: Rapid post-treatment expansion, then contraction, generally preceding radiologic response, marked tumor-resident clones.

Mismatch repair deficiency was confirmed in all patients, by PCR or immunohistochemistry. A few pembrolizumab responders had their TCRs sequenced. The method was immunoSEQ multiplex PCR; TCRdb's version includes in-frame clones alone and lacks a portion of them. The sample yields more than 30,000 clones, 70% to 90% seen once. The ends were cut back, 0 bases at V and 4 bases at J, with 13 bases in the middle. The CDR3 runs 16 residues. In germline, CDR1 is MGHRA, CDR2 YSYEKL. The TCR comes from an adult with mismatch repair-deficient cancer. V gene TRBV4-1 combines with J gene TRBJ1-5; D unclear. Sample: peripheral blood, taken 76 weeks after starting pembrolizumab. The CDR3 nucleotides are TGCGCCAGCAGCCAAGATTTTACGGGAACGAATCAGCCCCAGCATTTT. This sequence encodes CASSQDFTGTNQPQHF.